Listed below are T cell receptor beta chains from one sample, sequenced in a study of blood T cell repertoires in COVID-19. Clones were sequenced by immunoSEQ multiplex PCR, and TCRdb holds only the in-frame ones, with some missing. The sample has 270,000 or so clones, less than 85% seen once. Sequenced sample: peripheral blood. These receptors were collected from a human donor with COVID-19, enrolled during active disease. The donor label of this sample is uncertain. CDR3s include the opening cysteine and the closing phenylalanine or tryptophan. Fields, in order: D gene, V gene, J gene, clone size, CDR3 protein, CDR3 DNA. A D gene is named only where the DNA matches it firmly. Where a row states a size, it is once, few, many or the class of an expanded clone; other rows omit it.

NA	TRBV12-3/TRBV12-4	TRBJ1-2	few	CASSGSGGYTF	TGTGCCAGCAGTGGAAGCGGGGGCTACACCTTC
TRBD2	TRBV7-3	TRBJ2-1	NA	CASSSRGTSGYNEQFF	TGTGCCAGCAGCTCTCGAGGGACTAGCGGCTACAATGAGCAGTTCTTC
NA	TRBV28	TRBJ1-4	NA	CASSAPGRGAEKLFF	TGTGCCAGCAGTGCGCCGGGCCGGGGGGCTGAAAAACTGTTTTTT
NA	TRBV5-1	TRBJ1-4	NA	CASSLESRGQGEKLFF	TGCGCCAGCAGCTTGGAATCCCGGGGACAAGGCGAAAAACTGTTTTTT
NA	TRBV27	TRBJ1-5	NA	CASSLSRGSNQPQHF	TGTGCCAGCAGTTTATCAAGGGGGAGCAATCAGCCCCAGCATTTT
NA	TRBV7-3	TRBJ2-5	NA	CASSVNRDGTQYF	TGTGCCAGCAGCGTGAACAGGGATGGGACCCAGTACTTC
TRBD1	TRBV5-1	TRBJ1-2	NA	CASSPSTGGTGGYTF	TGCGCCAGCAGCCCCTCGACAGGGGGCACGGGGGGCTACACCTTC
TRBD1	TRBV18	TRBJ1-1	few	CASSTGGNWAEAFF	TGTGCCAGCTCAACAGGGGGAAATTGGGCTGAAGCTTTCTTT
TRBD1	TRBV6-5	TRBJ1-3	few	CASSTDRVGNTIYF	TGTGCCAGCAGTACCGACAGGGTTGGAAACACCATATATTTT
NA	TRBV11-2	TRBJ2-2	NA	CASGRVVANTGELFF	TGTGCAAGCGGCCGGGTAGTCGCGAACACCGGGGAGCTGTTTTTT
NA	TRBV5-1	TRBJ2-1	NA	CASSLQGGAYNEQFF	TGCGCCAGCAGCTTGCAGGGGGGAGCCTACAATGAGCAGTTCTTC
TRBD2	TRBV10-1	TRBJ2-7	once	CASSSSGSYEQYF	TGCGCCAGCAGCTCTAGCGGGAGTTACGAGCAGTACTTC
NA	TRBV30	TRBJ2-1	NA	CAWSVGARSYNEQFF	TGTGCCTGGAGTGTAGGGGCCCGCTCCTACAATGAGCAGTTCTTC
NA	TRBV27	TRBJ1-5	NA	CASSLDRGPRESNQPQHF	TGTGCCAGCAGCCTGGATCGTGGACCTAGGGAGAGCAATCAGCCCCAGCATTTT
TRBD1	TRBV19	TRBJ1-5	NA	CASSGQGGGNQPQHF	TGTGCCAGTTCCGGACAGGGCGGGGGCAATCAGCCCCAGCATTTT
NA	TRBV19	TRBJ1-1	NA	CASSITMDTEAFF	TGTGCCAGTAGTATTACAATGGACACTGAAGCTTTCTTT
TRBD2	TRBV2	TRBJ2-2	few	CASRWEGNTGELFF	TGTGCCAGCCGTTGGGAGGGCAACACCGGGGAGCTGTTTTTT
NA	TRBV9	TRBJ1-5	NA	CASSVGQGQDQPQHF	TGTGCCAGCAGCGTAGGCCAGGGCCAGGATCAGCCCCAGCATTTT
NA	TRBV19	TRBJ1-6	NA	CASSNRVTNSPLHF	TGTGCCAGTAGTAACCGGGTCACTAATTCACCCCTCCACTTT
TRBD1	TRBV28	TRBJ1-2	NA	CASSLWDRDYGYTF	TGTGCCAGCAGCCTTTGGGACAGGGATTATGGCTACACCTTC
NA	TRBV3-1/TRBV3-2	TRBJ1-2	once	CASSPSPLNDGYTF	TGTGCCAGCAGCCCGAGCCCCCTGAACGATGGCTACACCTTC
NA	TRBV11-2	TRBJ2-7	NA	CASSFNRVGYEQYF	TGTGCCAGCAGCTTCAACAGGGTCGGCTACGAGCAGTACTTC
NA	TRBV11-2	TRBJ2-7	NA	CASSLFGSVGEQYF	TGTGCCAGCAGCTTATTCGGGTCGGTAGGCGAGCAGTACTTC
NA	TRBV5-6	TRBJ2-6	once	CASSLDARGYSGANVLTF	TGTGCCAGCAGCCTTGACGCCAGAGGGTACTCTGGGGCCAACGTCCTGACTTTC
NA	TRBV7-2	TRBJ2-7	NA	CASSKGGGSYEQYF	TGTGCCAGCAGCAAGGGGGGGGGCTCCTACGAGCAGTACTTC
TRBD2	TRBV28	TRBJ2-5	once	CASSSSGTPREETQYF	TGTGCCAGCAGCTCAAGCGGGACCCCGAGGGAAGAGACCCAGTACTTC
NA	TRBV24-1	TRBJ2-1	NA	CATSDPQTEQFF	TGTGCCACCAGTGATCCGCAGACAGAGCAGTTCTTC
NA	TRBV19	TRBJ1-2	NA	CASSLNGYRDGNYGYTF	TGTGCCAGTAGTCTAAACGGTTACAGGGATGGTAACTATGGCTACACCTTC
TRBD2	TRBV5-1	TRBJ2-3	NA	CASSLELAGDTDTQYF	TGCGCCAGCAGCTTGGAACTAGCGGGGGACACAGATACGCAGTATTTT
TRBD1	TRBV19	TRBJ2-7	few	CATAGTGGGEQYF	TGTGCCACGGCCGGGACAGGGGGAGGCGAGCAGTACTTC
TRBD1	TRBV19	TRBJ1-1	NA	CASSTEGAIDTEAFF	TGTGCCAGTAGTACGGAGGGGGCAATAGATACTGAAGCTTTCTTT
NA	TRBV7-2	TRBJ2-5	few	CASSLEGGRFWETQYF	TGTGCCAGCAGCTTAGAGGGGGGGCGGTTCTGGGAGACCCAGTACTTC
TRBD1	TRBV6-1	TRBJ1-1	NA	CASSEQRGGQMGLINEAFF	TGTGCCAGCAGTGAACAAAGAGGGGGACAGATGGGGCTTATAAATGAAGCTTTCTTT
TRBD2	TRBV5-1	TRBJ2-5	NA	CASSLVGGTSGRETQYF	TGCGCCAGCAGCTTGGTGGGGGGGACTAGCGGGAGAGAGACCCAGTACTTC
NA	TRBV7-8	TRBJ2-3	NA	CASSYSFGGKGETDTQYF	TGTGCCAGCAGCTATAGTTTTGGCGGGAAAGGGGAGACAGATACGCAGTATTTT
TRBD2	TRBV19	TRBJ2-2	few	CASSIPLAGAGELFF	TGTGCCAGTAGTATCCCATTAGCGGGAGCCGGGGAGCTGTTTTTT
NA	TRBV7-2	TRBJ2-2	NA	CASSYRRLASGGELFF	TGTGCCAGCAGCTACCGGCGGCTAGCGTCCGGCGGGGAGCTGTTTTTT
NA	TRBV2	TRBJ2-7	NA	CASRFELARYSYEQYF	TGTGCCAGCAGGTTTGAGTTAGCCAGATACTCCTACGAGCAGTACTTC
NA	TRBV7-2	TRBJ1-5	once	CASSRSNQPQHF	TGTGCCAGCAGTCGGTCCAATCAGCCCCAGCATTTT
TRBD2	TRBV9	TRBJ2-1	NA	CASSPGLGTSGRGFDNEQFF	TGTGCCAGCAGCCCAGGGCTCGGGACTAGCGGGAGAGGGTTCGACAATGAGCAGTTCTTC
TRBD2	TRBV5-1	TRBJ2-1	NA	CASREGAGGTYEQFF	TGCGCCAGCAGAGAGGGAGCGGGAGGGACGTATGAGCAGTTCTTC
TRBD2	TRBV6-6	TRBJ2-7	NA	CASSWAGTSGYEQYF	TGTGCCAGCAGTTGGGCCGGGACTAGCGGGTACGAGCAGTACTTC
NA	TRBV2	TRBJ1-1	NA	CASTNDRLRTEAFF	TGTGCCAGCACCAACGACAGGCTCCGCACTGAAGCTTTCTTT